The following is a T cell receptor beta chain sequence with its context. The data were produced by immunoSEQ multiplex PCR, yet TCRdb's version contains in-frame clones alone and is incomplete. The sample lists some 320,000 clones; around nine tenths were seen once. The CDR3 spans 13 residues. V gave up 6 bases and J gave up 5 bases; unmatched junction bases: 5. Germline V gene data show CDR1 as LNHDA and CDR2 as SQIVND (reference sequence). The sample belongs to a study of blood T cell repertoires in COVID-19. Which cohort a participant joined came from the clinical history participants gave. Input material: PBMCs or T cells enriched from blood (not recorded which). This chain uses TRBV19 with TRBJ1-1; TRBD1 matches at 8 bases. This receptor was obtained from a woman aged 30 to 39 who had been exposed to COVID-19. The CDR3 protein is CASRPGQGTEAFF. CDR3 bases: TGTGCCAGTAGGCCCGGACAGGGAACTGAAGCTTTCTTT.